This TCR beta chain was sequenced for a study of blood T cell repertoires in COVID-19. Study as a whole: Specimens from acute and convalescent COVID-19 originated in the United States, Italy and Spain. The cDNA or gDNA used as material had been derived from T cells, B-cell-depleted T cells, or PBMCs.

Unmatched junction bases numbered 10, after V lost 10 bases and J lost 3 bases. This CDR3 comprises 15 residues. CDR1 and CDR2 from the germline V gene are ENHRY and SYGVKD. The Seattle patients joined while their infection was active and were tracked longitudinally afterward. Per the study methods: Amplified reference gene primers provided the basis for estimating nucleated cell counts. Profiled with immunoSEQ multiplex PCR; TCRdb holds only in-frame clones, not every one. V and J calls and clone size come straight from that table; D and trimming were deduced from the DNA. The data contain about 95,000 clones, roughly 90% of them singletons.

Input material: peripheral blood. The chain has TRBV10-3 and TRBJ1-2, with 11 bases identical to TRBD1. This TCR was sampled from a man aged 45-65 years with COVID-19, enrolled during active disease. This CDR3 reads CANRGDRGMDYGYTF. In nucleotides, the CDR3 is TGTGCCAACAGAGGGGACAGGGGGATGGACTATGGCTACACCTTC.